The rows below give T cell receptor beta chains drawn from one sample of a study of CD8 T cells in ankylosing spondylitis. TCRdb re-analysed the 5' RACE reads in MiXCR, keeping a single row per CDR3 protein. The sample lists fewer than 550,000 distinct CDR3 sequences, roughly 5.3% seen once, with around 3.5% in the top ten. Sequenced: blood, either unsorted or a sorted T cell fraction (not recorded which). The receptors were sampled from a male donor with ankylosing spondylitis. Each CDR3 is given with its conserved first and last residue.

j_call | cdr3_length | v_call | cdr3_aa
TRBJ2-3 | 16 | TRBV7-2 | CASIPVGITSTDTQYF
TRBJ2-2 | 14 | TRBV20-1 | CSASGTANTGELFF
TRBJ2-1 | 12 | TRBV29-1 | CSVEVLYNEQFF
TRBJ1-2 | 15 | TRBV6-1 | CASALRDRAIYGYTF
TRBJ2-1 | 16 | TRBV29-1 | CSVLVSGRAHYNEQFF
TRBJ2-7 | 15 | TRBV7-2 | CASSLYGGSLYEQYF
TRBJ1-1 | 15 | TRBV29-1 | CSVEGGEHPNTEAFF
TRBJ1-1 | 15 | TRBV12-3/TRBV12-4 | CASIATGGRNTEAFF
TRBJ2-1 | 14 | TRBV5-6 | CASTGQGRYNEQFF
TRBJ2-3 | 13 | TRBV29-1 | CSVPAAFLDTQYF
TRBJ1-2 | 17 | TRBV5-1 | CASSLEPEKNRRYGYTF
TRBJ2-2 | 15 | TRBV9 | CASSVDSPLPGELFF